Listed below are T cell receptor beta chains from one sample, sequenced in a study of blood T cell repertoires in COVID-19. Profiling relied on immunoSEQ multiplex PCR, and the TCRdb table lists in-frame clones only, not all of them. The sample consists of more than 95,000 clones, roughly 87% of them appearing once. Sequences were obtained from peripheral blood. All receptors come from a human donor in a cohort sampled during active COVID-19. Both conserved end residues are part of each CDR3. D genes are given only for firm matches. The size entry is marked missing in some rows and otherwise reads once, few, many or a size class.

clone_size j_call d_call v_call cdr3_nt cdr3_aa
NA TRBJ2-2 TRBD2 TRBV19 TGTGCCACACGGGATGCGGGGGGAAACACCGGGGAGCTGTTTTTT CATRDAGGNTGELFF
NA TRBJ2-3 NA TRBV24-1 TGTGCCACCAGTGATTTGGCCAGGGTTGGAACAGATACGCAGTATTTT CATSDLARVGTDTQYF
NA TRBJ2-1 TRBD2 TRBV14 TGTGCCAGCAGCCAAGCACAGCGGGGGGCAAATGAGCAGTTCTTC CASSQAQRGANEQFF
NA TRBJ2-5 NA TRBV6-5 TGTGCCAGCAGCTCCTGGACGGGGGAGACCCAGTACTTC CASSSWTGETQYF
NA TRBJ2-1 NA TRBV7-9 TGTGCCAGCAGCTCCCCATTCCCCCACAATGAGCAGTTCTTC CASSSPFPHNEQFF
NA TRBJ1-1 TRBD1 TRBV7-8 TGTGCCAGCAGCCCGAGAAGACAGGGCCCAAGCGGGACTGAAGCTTTCTTT CASSPRRQGPSGTEAFF
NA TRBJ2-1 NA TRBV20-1 TGCAGTGCTTCAGGGGGGTGGGAGCAGTTCTTC CSASGGWEQFF
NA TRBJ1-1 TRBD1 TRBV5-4 TGTGCCAGCACCTACCCCGGACAGGCCACTGAAGCTTTCTTT CASTYPGQATEAFF
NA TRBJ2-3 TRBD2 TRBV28 TGTGCCAGTCTAGCGGGGGGCACAGATACGCAGTATTTT CASLAGGTDTQYF
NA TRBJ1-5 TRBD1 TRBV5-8 TGTGCCAGCAGCTTACAGGGGGCGGGCAATCAGCCCCAGCATTTT CASSLQGAGNQPQHF
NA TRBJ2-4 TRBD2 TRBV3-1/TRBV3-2 TGTGCCAGCAGCCTCCAGACTAGCGGGGGGGGCATTCAGTACTTC CASSLQTSGGGIQYF
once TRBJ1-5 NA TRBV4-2 TGTGCCAGCAGCCAAAAAATCCAAAACAATCAGCCCCAGCATTTT CASSQKIQNNQPQHF
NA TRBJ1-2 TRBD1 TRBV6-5 TGTGCCAGCAGCACAGGGGACTATGGCTACACCTTC CASSTGDYGYTF
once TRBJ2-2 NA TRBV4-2 TGTGCCAGCAGCCAAGATCTCGGGAACACCGGGGAGCTGTTTTTT CASSQDLGNTGELFF
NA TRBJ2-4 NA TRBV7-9 TGTGCCAGCAGCTTAAAATCGGACATTCAGTACTTC CASSLKSDIQYF
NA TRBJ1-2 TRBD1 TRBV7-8 TGTGCCAGCAGCTTCGAGACAGGGGAATATGGCTACACCTTC CASSFETGEYGYTF
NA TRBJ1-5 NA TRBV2 TGTGCCAGCAGTGAGGGGGGGGCCGGTCAGCCCCAGCATTTT CASSEGGAGQPQHF
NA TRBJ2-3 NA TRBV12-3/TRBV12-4 TGTGCCAGCAGTTTTGAGGGTCCAGATACGCAGTATTTT CASSFEGPDTQYF
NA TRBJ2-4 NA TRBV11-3 TGTGCCAGCAGCTTATATGGGCGGAGGAACATTCAGTACTTC CASSLYGRRNIQYF
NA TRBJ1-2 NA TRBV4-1 TGCGCCAGCAGCCAAGATTTGATCCAGGGCTACTCGGTCGGCTACACCTTC CASSQDLIQGYSVGYTF
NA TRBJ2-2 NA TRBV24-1 TGTGCCACCAGTGACACCACAGGTTTTGGAAACCTTAACACCGGGGAGCTGTTTTTT CATSDTTGFGNLNTGELFF
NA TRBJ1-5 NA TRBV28 TGTGCCAGCAGTTCCGCCAGGACAAGTTTTGGCAATCAGCCCCAGCATTTT CASSSARTSFGNQPQHF
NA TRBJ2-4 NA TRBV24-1 TGTGCCACCTGTGGTGGGGGGGCCGGGGCCAAAAACATTCAGTACTTC CATCGGGAGAKNIQYF
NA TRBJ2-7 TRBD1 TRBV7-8 TGTGCCAGCAGCTTAGACCCGGACAGGTACTACGAGCAGTACTTC CASSLDPDRYYEQYF
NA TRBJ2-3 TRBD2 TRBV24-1 TGTGCCACCAGTGATTTGCGTAGCGGGGGCACAGATACGCAGTATTTT CATSDLRSGGTDTQYF
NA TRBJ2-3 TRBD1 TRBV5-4 TGTGCCAGCAGCCCACTCGGGACAGCTGGGGCAGATACGCAGTATTTT CASSPLGTAGADTQYF
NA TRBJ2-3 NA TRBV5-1 TGCGCCAGCAGCTTGTCTAACACAGATACGCAGTATTTT CASSLSNTDTQYF
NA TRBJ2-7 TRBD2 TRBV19 TGTGCCAGTAGTCCTTGGACTAGCGGCTCCTACGAGCAGTACTTC CASSPWTSGSYEQYF
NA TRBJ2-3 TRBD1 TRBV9 TGTGCCAGCAGCACTAGGACAGGGGTCGCAGATACGCAGTATTTT CASSTRTGVADTQYF
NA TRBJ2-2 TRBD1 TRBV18 TGTGCCAGCTCACCACGAGTGATCCAGGGGGCTGACACCGGGGAGCTGTTTTTT CASSPRVIQGADTGELFF
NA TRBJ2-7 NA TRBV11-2 TGTGCCAGCAGCTTAGATCGGGTCCAGCGGGTTTCCTACGAGCAGTACTTC CASSLDRVQRVSYEQYF
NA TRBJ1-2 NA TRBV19 TGTGCCAGTAGTTCAACGGTCACCTCCTATGGCTACACCTTC CASSSTVTSYGYTF
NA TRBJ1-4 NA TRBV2 TGTGCCAGCAGTGAAGCTTACAGGGTCAGTGAAAAACTGTTTTTT CASSEAYRVSEKLFF
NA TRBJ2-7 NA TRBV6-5 TGTGCCAGCAGTCCTTCAGGAACCTACGAGCAGTACTTC CASSPSGTYEQYF
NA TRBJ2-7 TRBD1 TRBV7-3 TGTGCCAGCAGCCCCGGGACAGGGCCTTTACACGAGCAGTACTTC CASSPGTGPLHEQYF
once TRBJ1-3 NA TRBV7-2 TGTGCCAGCAGCCTCGGGGGACTTGGAAACACCATATATTTT CASSLGGLGNTIYF
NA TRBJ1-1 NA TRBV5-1 TGCGCCAGCAGCTTGGCACCCGACAGGAACACTGAAGCTTTCTTT CASSLAPDRNTEAFF
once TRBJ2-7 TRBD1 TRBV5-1 TGCGCCAGCAGCTTGGGGACAGGAAATCCTCCCTACGAGCAGTACTTC CASSLGTGNPPYEQYF
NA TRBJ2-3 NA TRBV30 TGTGCCTGGGCGACCTCGCACAGGGCAGCGCAGTATTTT CAWATSHRAAQYF
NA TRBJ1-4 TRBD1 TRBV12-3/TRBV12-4 TGTGCCAGCGGAGGGACAGGGAATGAAAAACTGTTTTTT CASGGTGNEKLFF
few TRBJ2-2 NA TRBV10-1 TGCGCCAGCAGTATCGAGAAGAACACCGGGGAGCTGTTTTTT CASSIEKNTGELFF
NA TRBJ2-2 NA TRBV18 TGTGCCAGCTCCCCGACTAACAGGGAGAACACCGGGGAGCTGTTTTTT CASSPTNRENTGELFF
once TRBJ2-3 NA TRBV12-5 TGTGCTAGTGGTTTGAGCCGGTCCACAGATACGCAGTATTTT CASGLSRSTDTQYF
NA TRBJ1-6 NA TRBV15 TGTGCCACCAGCAGAAACAGTCCCGGCCTTAATTCACCCCTCCACTTT CATSRNSPGLNSPLHF
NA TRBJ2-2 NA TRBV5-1 TGCGCCAGCAGCTTGGGGGGACAAGTCAACACCGGGGAGCTGTTTTTT CASSLGGQVNTGELFF
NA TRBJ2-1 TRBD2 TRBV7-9 TGTGCCAGCAGCCCTTCCCTTAGCGGGAGGCCCCGACGAGGTGAGCAGTTCTTC CASSPSLSGRPRRGEQFF
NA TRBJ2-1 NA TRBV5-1 TGCGCCAGCAGCTTGGGAGTGTATGCTAGCTCCTACAATGAGCAGTTCTTC CASSLGVYASSYNEQFF
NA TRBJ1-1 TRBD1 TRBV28 TGTGCCAGCAGGCAAAGACAGGGGCCGGGGACTGAAGCTTTCTTT CASRQRQGPGTEAFF
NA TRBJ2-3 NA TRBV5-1 TGCGCCAGCAGCATTGGCGGAGCTGGCGCAGATACGCAGTATTTT CASSIGGAGADTQYF
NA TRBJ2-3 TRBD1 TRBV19 TGTGCCAGTAGAGCCGGGACAGGGGGCATGGCAATCACAGATACGCAGTATTTT CASRAGTGGMAITDTQYF
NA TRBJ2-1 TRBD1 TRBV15 TGTGCCACCAGCAGAGATCGGGACAGGGTACAGTTCTTC CATSRDRDRVQFF
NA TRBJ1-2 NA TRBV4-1 TGCGCCAGCAGCCGAGAGGACAGTATCTATGGCTACACCTTC CASSREDSIYGYTF
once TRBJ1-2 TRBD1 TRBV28 TGTGCCAGCAGTTCAACAGGGGTACAGAATGGCTACACCTTC CASSSTGVQNGYTF
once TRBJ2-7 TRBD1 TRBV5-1 TGCGCCAGCAGCTTGGAGGGACAGGGGGCTTGGGAGCAGTACTTC CASSLEGQGAWEQYF
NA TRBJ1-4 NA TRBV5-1 TGCGCCAGCAGCTTGGAACGCACAGAAGGTGAAAAACTGTTTTTT CASSLERTEGEKLFF
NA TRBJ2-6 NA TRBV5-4 TGTGCCAGCAGCCTAAGAGTACTACAGGGCTCTGGGGCCAACGTCCTGACTTTC CASSLRVLQGSGANVLTF
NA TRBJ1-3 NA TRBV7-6 TGTGCCAGCAGCTTTGGTCCTCCCGTTCCGGTTACTGGAAACACCATATATTTT CASSFGPPVPVTGNTIYF
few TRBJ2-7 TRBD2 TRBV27 TGTGCCAGCAGACCCGGACTAGCCCCCGCCTTGGGCGGAGAGCAGTACTTC CASRPGLAPALGGEQYF
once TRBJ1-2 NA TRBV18 TGTGCCAGCTCACCTGACTGGATCTATGGCTACACCTTC CASSPDWIYGYTF